Listed here is a single T cell receptor (beta chain). The antigen remains undetermined. The junction departs from germline at one end; a sequencing error may be responsible. The CDR3 spans 13 residues. Germline V gene data show CDR1 as SGHAT and CDR2 as FQNNGV. Using a constant-region primer together with ProtoScript II reverse transcriptase, TCR beta cDNA was made from around 500 ng of total RNA. Three nested multiplex PCR rounds, a slightly modified ARM-PCR method, built the TCR beta libraries. Use of TRBV1-TRBV30 forward primers with a C-beta reverse primer characterized the first two PCR rounds, which lasted around 9 cycles each. TCRdb recomputed calls from the multiplex PCR reads with MiXCR, one row per CDR3 protein. The sample holds some 320,000 distinct CDR3 sequences, 65% seen once. The sample is drawn from a study of tumor-infiltrating lymphocytes in primary liver carcinoma. Study-level points and caveats: The use of bulk unsorted samples meant that CD4+ and CD8+ repertoires were not compared. Tumor region pairs shared more overlap than did tumor-adjacent and tumor-blood pairs.

Blood RNA was derived from unsorted whole blood, and germline DNA was extracted too. The receptor's source is a man in his forties or fifties with primary liver carcinoma and hepatitis B virus infection. The V call is TRBV11-2, the J call TRBJ1-5; D is undetermined. The sequenced sample was peripheral blood. This chain's CDR3 is CAGSLDGNQPQHF. CDR3 nucleotide sequence: TGTGCCGGCAGCTTAGACGGGAATCAGCCCCAGCATTTT.